This T cell receptor (beta chain) emerged from a study of shared clonotypes between healthy human individuals. Overall study findings and caveats: The authors expected sequencing depth to affect clonotype sharing among donors.

V was clipped by 6 bases and J by 4 bases; unmatched bases: 10. CDR3 length: 15 amino acids. Germline values: CDR1 MNHEY, CDR2 SVGAGI. Template for every sorted-subset replicate PCR totaled approximately 200 ng DNA, approximately 30,000 T cell genomes. The repertoire was sequenced with immunoSEQ multiplex PCR; TCRdb's copy has only in-frame clones and lacks some. The sample has about 2 million clones, roughly 94% seen once. This clone was counted a single time. Its antigen remains unknown. The chain links TRBV6-5 to TRBJ1-2, with 8 bases matching TRBD1. The specimen was naive CD4+ T cells sorted from blood. As for subset: CD45RA+ positively selected. The sequence was collected from a man between 18 and 29 years old in good health. The CDR3 nucleotides are TGTGCCAGCAGCCCTGACAGGGGAGCTATCTATGGCTACACCTTC. Translation gives CASSPDRGAIYGYTF.